The entry that follows covers one TCR beta chain sequence. V shed 4 bases and J shed 3 bases, with 14 bases lying between them. The germline gives CDR1 SGHKS, CDR2 YYEKEE (reference sequence). The CDR3 contains 15 residues. This entry belongs to a study of blood T cell repertoires in COVID-19. Study-level background: Material from acute and convalescent COVID-19 was sourced from the United States, Italy and Spain. From T cells, B-cell-depleted T cells, or PBMCs came the material, which was cDNA or gDNA.

In Seattle, patients joined the study during active infection and were tracked longitudinally. Original analysis: Using reference gene primer amplification, nucleated cell counts were estimated. Profiling relied on immunoSEQ multiplex PCR, and the TCRdb table lists in-frame clones only, not all of them. That table supplies the V and J calls and clone size; D and trimming were determined from the DNA. The table includes some 270,000 clones, 90% detected once. Sample: peripheral blood. The source is a woman aged 60 to 75 with COVID-19, enrolled during active disease. This chain joins TRBV5-5 and TRBJ1-5; no clear D gene. The CDR3 nucleotides read TGTGCCAGCAGCCCTCGAATTGGGCTCAATCAGCCCCAGCATTTT. Residues: CASSPRIGLNQPQHF.